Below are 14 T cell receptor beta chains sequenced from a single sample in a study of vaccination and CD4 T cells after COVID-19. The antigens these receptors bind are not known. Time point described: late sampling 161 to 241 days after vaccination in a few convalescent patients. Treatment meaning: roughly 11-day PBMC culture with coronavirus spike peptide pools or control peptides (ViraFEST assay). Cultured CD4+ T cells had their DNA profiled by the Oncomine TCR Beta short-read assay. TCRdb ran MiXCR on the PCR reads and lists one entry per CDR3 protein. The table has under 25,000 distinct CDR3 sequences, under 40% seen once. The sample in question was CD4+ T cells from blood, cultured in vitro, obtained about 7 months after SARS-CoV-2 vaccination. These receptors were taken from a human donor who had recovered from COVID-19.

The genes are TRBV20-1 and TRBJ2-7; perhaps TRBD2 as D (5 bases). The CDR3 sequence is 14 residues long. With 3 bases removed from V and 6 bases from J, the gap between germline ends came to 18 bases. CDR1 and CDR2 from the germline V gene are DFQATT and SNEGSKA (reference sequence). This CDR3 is CSARRQLGGGEQYF. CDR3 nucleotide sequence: TGCAGTGCTAGGAGGCAACTTGGAGGTGGCGAGCAGTACTTC.

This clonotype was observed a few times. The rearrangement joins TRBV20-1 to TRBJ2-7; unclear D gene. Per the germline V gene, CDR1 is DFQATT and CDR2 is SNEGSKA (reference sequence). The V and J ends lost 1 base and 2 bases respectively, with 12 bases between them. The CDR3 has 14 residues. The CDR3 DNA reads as TGCAGTGCTAGAGGTCTGGGAAGCACCTACGAGCAGTACTTC. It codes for CSARGLGSTYEQYF.

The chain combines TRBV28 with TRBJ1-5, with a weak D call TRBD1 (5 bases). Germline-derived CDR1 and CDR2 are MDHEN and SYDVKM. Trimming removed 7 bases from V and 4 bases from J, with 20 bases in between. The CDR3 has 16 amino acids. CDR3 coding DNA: TGTGCCAGCACCCCCCCCCAAGGGGCAGGGAATCAGCCCCAGCATTTT. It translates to CASTPPQGAGNQPQHF.

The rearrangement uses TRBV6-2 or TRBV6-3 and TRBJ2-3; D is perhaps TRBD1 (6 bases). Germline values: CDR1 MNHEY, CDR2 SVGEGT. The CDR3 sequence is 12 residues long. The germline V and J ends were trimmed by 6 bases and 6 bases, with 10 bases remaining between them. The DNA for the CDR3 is TGTGCCAGCAGCAGGGGAACCGATACGCAGTATTTT. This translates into CASSRGTDTQYF.

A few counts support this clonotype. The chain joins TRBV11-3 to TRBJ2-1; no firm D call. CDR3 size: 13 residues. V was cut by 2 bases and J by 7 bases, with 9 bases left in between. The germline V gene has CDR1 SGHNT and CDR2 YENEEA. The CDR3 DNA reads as TGTGCCAGCAGCTTACGGCGCTCTAATGAGCAGTTCTTC. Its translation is CASSLRRSNEQFF. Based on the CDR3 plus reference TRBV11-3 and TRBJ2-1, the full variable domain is EAGVVQSPRYKIIEKKQPVAFWCNPISGHNTLYWYLQNLGQGPELLIRYENEEAVDDSQLPKDRFSAERLKGVDSTLKIQPAELGDSAVYLCASSLRRSNEQFFGPGTRLTVL.

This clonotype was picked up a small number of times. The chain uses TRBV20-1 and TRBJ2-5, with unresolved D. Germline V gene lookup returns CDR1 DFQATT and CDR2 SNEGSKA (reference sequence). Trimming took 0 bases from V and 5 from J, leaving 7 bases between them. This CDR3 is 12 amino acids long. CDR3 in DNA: TGCAGTGCTAGAGATATACCGGAGACCCAGTACTTC. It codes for CSARDIPETQYF.

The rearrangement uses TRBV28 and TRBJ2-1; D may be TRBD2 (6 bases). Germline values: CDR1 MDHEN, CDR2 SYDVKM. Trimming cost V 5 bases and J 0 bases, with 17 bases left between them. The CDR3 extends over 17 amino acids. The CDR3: CASSTRSGLSSYNEQFF. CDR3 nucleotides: TGTGCCAGCAGTACCCGTTCGGGACTCAGCTCCTACAATGAGCAGTTCTTC.

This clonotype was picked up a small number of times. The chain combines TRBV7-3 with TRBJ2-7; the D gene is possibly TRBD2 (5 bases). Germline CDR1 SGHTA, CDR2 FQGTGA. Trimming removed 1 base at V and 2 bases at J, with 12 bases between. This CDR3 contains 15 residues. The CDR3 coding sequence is TGTGCCAGCAGCTTAAACCCGGGAACTACCTACGAGCAGTACTTC. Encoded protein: CASSLNPGTTYEQYF.

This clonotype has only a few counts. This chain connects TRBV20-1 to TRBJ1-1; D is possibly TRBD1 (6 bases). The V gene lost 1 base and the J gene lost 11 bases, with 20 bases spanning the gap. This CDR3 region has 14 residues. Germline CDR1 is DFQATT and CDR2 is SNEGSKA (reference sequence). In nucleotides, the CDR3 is TGCAGTGCTAGAGTTGGGGGCACATCCGGGGGGGCTTTCTTT. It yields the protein CSARVGGTSGGAFF.

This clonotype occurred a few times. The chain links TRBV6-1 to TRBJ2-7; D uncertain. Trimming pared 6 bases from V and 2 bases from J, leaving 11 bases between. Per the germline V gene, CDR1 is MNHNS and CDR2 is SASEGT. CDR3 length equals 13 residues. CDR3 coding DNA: TGTGCCAGCAGAGCAACCAGTACCTACGAGCAGTACTTC. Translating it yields CASRATSTYEQYF.

Written as DNA, the CDR3 is TGCAGTGCTAGTCTCAGGGTGTCCTACAATGAGCAGTTCTTC. Translation gives CSASLRVSYNEQFF. The chain carries TRBV20-1 and TRBJ2-1, with D perhaps TRBD1 (5 bases). This CDR3 has 14 residues. V was shortened by 3 bases and J by 1 base, with 10 bases between the two germline ends. Germline values: CDR1 DFQATT, CDR2 SNEGSKA (reference sequence).

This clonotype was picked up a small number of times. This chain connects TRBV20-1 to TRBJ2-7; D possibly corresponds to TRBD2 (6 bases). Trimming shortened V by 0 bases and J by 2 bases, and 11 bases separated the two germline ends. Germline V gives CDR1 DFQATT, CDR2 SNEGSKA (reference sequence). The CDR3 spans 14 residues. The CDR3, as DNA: TGCAGTGCTAGAGATTACGGGAGTCCCTACGAGCAGTACTTC. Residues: CSARDYGSPYEQYF.

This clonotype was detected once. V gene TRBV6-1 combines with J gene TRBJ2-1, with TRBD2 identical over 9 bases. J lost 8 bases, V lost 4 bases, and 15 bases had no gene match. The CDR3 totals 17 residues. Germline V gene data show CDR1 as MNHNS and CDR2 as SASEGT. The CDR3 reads CASSGDSGRGFVDEQFF. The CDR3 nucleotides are TGTGCCAGCAGTGGGGATAGCGGGAGAGGGTTTGTCGATGAGCAGTTCTTC.

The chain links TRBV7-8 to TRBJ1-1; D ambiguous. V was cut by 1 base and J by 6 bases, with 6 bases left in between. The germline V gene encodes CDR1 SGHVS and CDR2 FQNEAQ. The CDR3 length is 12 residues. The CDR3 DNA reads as TGTGCCAGCAGCTTAGACACAGCTGAAGCTTTCTTT. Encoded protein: CASSLDTAEAFF.